The 2 T cell receptor beta chains below come from one sample, sequenced in a study of vaccination and CD4 T cells after COVID-19. Their recognized antigens are unknown. Treatment described: roughly ten-day PBMC culture with coronavirus spike peptide pools or control peptides (ViraFEST assay). Cultured CD4+ T cells had their DNA profiled by the Oncomine TCR Beta short-read assay. TCRdb used MiXCR to reprocess the PCR reads, holding one entry per CDR3 protein. The profile shows about 17,000 distinct CDR3 sequences, roughly half of them singletons. Sequenced sample: CD4+ T cells from blood, cultured in vitro. The receptors originated from a human donor who had recovered from COVID-19.

The rearrangement links TRBV7-9 to TRBJ2-5; D may correspond to TRBD1 or TRBD2 (6 bases each). The CDR3 contains 13 residues. Per the germline V gene, CDR1 is SEHNR and CDR2 is FQNEAQ (reference sequence). The V end lost 5 bases, the J end lost 5 bases, and 12 bases lay between the germline ends. The CDR3 loop is CASSRVGGETQYF. The DNA of the CDR3 is TGTGCCAGCAGCCGAGTGGGGGGCGAGACCCAGTACTTC.

The chain joins TRBV20-1 to TRBJ2-3, with TRBD2 identical over 12 bases. With V trimmed by 5 bases and J by 2 bases, 14 bases remained unmatched. CDR1 is DFQATT, CDR2 SNEGSKA, per germline (reference sequence). This CDR3 has 18 residues. CDR3 DNA sequence: TGCAGTGCTTCGACAGGGCCACTAGCGGGGGGATACACAGATACGCAGTATTTT. This codes for CSASTGPLAGGYTDTQYF.